This TCR beta chain appears in the sequencing data of a study of neoadjuvant anti-PD-1 for oral cavity cancer. At the level of the study: Before surgery, most patients got three to four biweekly 3 mg/kg nivolumab doses.

The CDR3 length is 14 residues. Germline V gene data show CDR1 as MNHNS and CDR2 as SASEGT. V lost 3 bases and J lost 1, with 9 bases in between. Assay used: immunoSEQ multiplex PCR; TCRdb lists only in-frame clones, some missing. The sample lists tens of thousands of clones, around 84% occurring once. As to time point: after neoadjuvant nivolumab, at surgical resection. No culture or expansion preceded analysis of these blood cells. The sequence was obtained from a person aged 40 to 85 with oral cavity squamous cell carcinoma. The genes are TRBV6-1 and TRBJ1-1; the D is unclear. The specimen comprised PBMCs, sampled after nivolumab (anti-PD-1) treatment. The DNA of the CDR3 is TGTGCCAGCAGTGAGATAGGAGGGAACACTGAAGCTTTCTTT. Amino acid sequence: CASSEIGGNTEAFF.